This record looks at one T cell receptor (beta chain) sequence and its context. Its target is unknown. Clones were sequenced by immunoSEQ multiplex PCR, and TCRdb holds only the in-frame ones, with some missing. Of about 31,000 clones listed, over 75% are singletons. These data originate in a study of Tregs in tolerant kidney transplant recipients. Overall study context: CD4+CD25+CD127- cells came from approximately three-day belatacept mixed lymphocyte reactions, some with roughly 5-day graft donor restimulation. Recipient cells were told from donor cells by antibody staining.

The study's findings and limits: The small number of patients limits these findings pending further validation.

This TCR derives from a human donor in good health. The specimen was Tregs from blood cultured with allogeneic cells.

The DNA for the CDR3 is TGTGCCAGCAGCCCCTCCTACGAGCAGTACTTC. Translation gives CASSPSYEQYF. The J gene is TRBJ2-7, the V gene TRBV7-2; no clear D gene. Trimming cost V 5 bases and J 0 bases, with 2 bases left between them. The CDR3 covers 11 residues. Germline V CDR1 and CDR2: SGHTA, FQGNSA.